This T cell receptor (beta chain) appears in the sequencing data of a study of technical replicates of blood from several donors. This CDR3 comprises 16 residues. Looked up from germline, CDR1 is SGHDT and CDR2 is YYEEEE. V lost 4 bases, J lost 5 bases, and 7 bases stayed unmatched. Assay: immunoSEQ multiplex PCR; the TCRdb copy retains only in-frame clones and omits some. There are around 76,000 clones in the sample; roughly 92% occur only once, and around 0.41% lies in the top ten. Sequenced: T cells isolated from PBMCs. This chain links TRBV5-6 with TRBJ2-5; the match to TRBD2 covers 14 bases. The receptor comes from a human donor in good health. DNA of the CDR3: TGTGCCAGCAGCCCTGGGACTAGCGGGAGTAGTGAGACCCAGTACTTC. Its translation is CASSPGTSGSSETQYF. Filled out from reference TRBV5-6 and TRBJ2-5, the complete variable domain reads DAGVTQSPTHLIKTRGQQVTLRCSPKSGHDTVSWYQQALGQGPQFIFQYYEEEERQRGNFPDRFSGHQFPNYSSELNVNALLLGDSALYLCASSPGTSGSSETQYFGPGTRLLVL.